This T cell receptor beta chain came from a study of blood T cell repertoires in COVID-19. Clones were read by immunoSEQ multiplex PCR, and TCRdb kept only the in-frame ones, dropping some. The sample lists roughly 360,000 clones; 70% to 90% were seen once. CDR3 length: 15 residues. The V gene's germline CDR1 is SGHNT and CDR2 YYREEE (reference sequence). Trimming took 4 bases from V and 0 from J, leaving 13 bases between them. The sequence came from a woman aged 30 to 39 with acute COVID-19. The chain carries TRBV5-4 and TRBJ1-2; TRBD1 is a possible D gene (6 bases). The sequenced sample consisted of PBMCs or T cells enriched from blood (not recorded which). In DNA form, the CDR3 reads TGTGCCAGCAGCCGGGGGGGCGGTGCTAACTATGGCTACACCTTC. Protein product: CASSRGGGANYGYTF.